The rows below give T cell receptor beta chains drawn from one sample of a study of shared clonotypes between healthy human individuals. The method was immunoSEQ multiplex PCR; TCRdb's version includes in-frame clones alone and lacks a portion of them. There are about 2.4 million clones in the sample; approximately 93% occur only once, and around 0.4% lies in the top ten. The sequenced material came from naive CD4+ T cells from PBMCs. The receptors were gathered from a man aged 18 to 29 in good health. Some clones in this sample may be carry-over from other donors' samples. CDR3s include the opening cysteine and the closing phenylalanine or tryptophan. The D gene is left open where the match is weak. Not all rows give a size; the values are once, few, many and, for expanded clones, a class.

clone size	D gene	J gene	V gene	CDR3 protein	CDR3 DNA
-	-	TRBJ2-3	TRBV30	CAWAGTLAASTDTQYF	TGTGCCTGGGCCGGGACATTGGCGGCTAGCACAGATACGCAGTATTTT
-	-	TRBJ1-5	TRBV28	CATAGGQPQHF	TGTGCCACGGCGGGCGGTCAGCCCCAGCATTTT
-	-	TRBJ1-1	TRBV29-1	CSVEGGGQVAGNTEAFF	TGCAGCGTTGAGGGGGGGGGTCAGGTCGCCGGGAACACTGAAGCTTTCTTT
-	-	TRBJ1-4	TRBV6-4	CASSDSNFGQTNEKLFF	TGTGCCAGCAGTGACTCGAACTTCGGACAGACTAATGAAAAACTGTTTTTT
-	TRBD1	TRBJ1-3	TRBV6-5	CASKTQGPGSTIYF	TGTGCCAGCAAAACACAGGGGCCAGGGAGCACCATATATTTT
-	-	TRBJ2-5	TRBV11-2	CASSFTSEQYF	TGTGCCAGCAGCTTCACTAGTGAGCAGTACTTC
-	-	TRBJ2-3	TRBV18	CASSSSTDTQYF	TGTGCCAGCTCATCTAGCACAGATACGCAGTATTTT
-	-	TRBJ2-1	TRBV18	CASSPPRVDSYNEQFF	TGTGCCAGCTCACCTCCCCGGGTGGACTCCTACAATGAGCAGTTCTTC
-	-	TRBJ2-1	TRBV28	CASSLRAGGWGNEQFF	TGTGCCAGCAGTTTACGAGCCGGAGGGTGGGGAAATGAGCAGTTCTTC
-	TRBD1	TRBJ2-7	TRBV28	CASIPLGQGTAYEQYF	TGTGCCAGCATCCCATTGGGTCAGGGGACAGCCTACGAGCAGTACTTC
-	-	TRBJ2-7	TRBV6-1	CASSEQGGYEQYF	TGTGCCAGCAGTGAACAGGGGGGGTACGAGCAGTACTTC
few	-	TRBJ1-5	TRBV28	CASSLFQFAQHF	TGTGCCAGCAGTTTATTTCAGTTCGCCCAGCATTTT
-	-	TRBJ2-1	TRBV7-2	CASSFTGSSYNEQFF	TGTGCCAGCAGCTTCACAGGGAGCTCCTACAATGAGCAGTTCTTC
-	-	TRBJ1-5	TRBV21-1	CASSKPPTVLTGTSNQPQHF	TGTGCCAGCAGCAAACCCCCGACCGTATTAACAGGGACTAGCAATCAGCCCCAGCATTTT
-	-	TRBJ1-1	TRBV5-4	CASSPRSPRAAGTEAFF	TGTGCCAGCAGCCCCAGGTCTCCTCGGGCAGCCGGGACTGAAGCTTTCTTT
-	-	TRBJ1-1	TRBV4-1	CASSQDYRPMNTEAFF	TGCGCCAGCAGCCAAGATTACAGACCCATGAACACTGAAGCTTTCTTT
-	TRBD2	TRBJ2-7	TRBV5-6	CASSLPPGLAPSYEQYF	TGTGCCAGCAGCTTACCTCCGGGACTAGCGCCGTCCTACGAGCAGTACTTC
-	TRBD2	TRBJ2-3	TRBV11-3	CASSTGGPDTQYF	TGTGCCAGCAGTACGGGAGGGCCGGATACGCAGTATTTT
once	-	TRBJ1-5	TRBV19	CASSLGGYEDQPQHF	TGTGCCAGTTCCCTGGGAGGGTATGAGGATCAGCCCCAGCATTTT
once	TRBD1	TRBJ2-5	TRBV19	CASSGGDRAKTQYF	TGTGCCAGTAGTGGAGGGGACAGGGCCAAGACCCAGTACTTC
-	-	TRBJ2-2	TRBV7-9	CASSGLTGELFF	TGTGCCAGCTCGGGGCTCACCGGGGAGCTGTTTTTT
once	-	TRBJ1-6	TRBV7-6	CASSVRDSPLHF	TGTGCCAGCAGCGTTAGGGATTCACCCCTCCACTTT
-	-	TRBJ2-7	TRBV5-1	CASSLGGLLSEQYF	TGCGCCAGCAGCTTGGGGGGACTTCTCAGTGAGCAGTACTTC
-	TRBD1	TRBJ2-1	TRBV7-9	CASSSSGTGAFGEQFF	TGTGCCAGCAGCTCATCCGGGACAGGCGCTTTCGGGGAGCAGTTCTTC
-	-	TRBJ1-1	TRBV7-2	CASSLLTSANTEAFF	TGTGCCAGCAGCTTGCTGACTTCGGCGAACACTGAAGCTTTCTTT
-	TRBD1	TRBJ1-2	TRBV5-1	CASSLTTGADYGYTF	TGCGCCAGCAGCCTCACGACAGGGGCGGACTATGGCTACACCTTC
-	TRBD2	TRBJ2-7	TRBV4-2	CASSQDSSGPSSYEQYF	TGTGCCAGCAGCCAAGACTCTAGCGGGCCTAGCTCCTACGAGCAGTACTTC
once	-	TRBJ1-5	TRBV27	CASSLKGNQPQHF	TGTGCCAGCAGTTTAAAGGGGAATCAGCCCCAGCATTTT
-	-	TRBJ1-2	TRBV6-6	CASSYARANYGYTF	TGTGCCAGCAGTTACGCCAGAGCTAACTATGGCTACACCTTC
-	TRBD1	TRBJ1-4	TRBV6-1	CASRDDRDNEKLFF	TGTGCCAGCAGAGACGACAGGGATAATGAAAAACTGTTTTTT
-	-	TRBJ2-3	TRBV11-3	CASSRVPPPDTQYF	TGTGCCAGCAGCCGCGTCCCCCCCCCAGATACGCAGTATTTT
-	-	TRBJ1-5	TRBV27	CASSLKFYGGYNQPQHF	TGTGCCAGCAGTTTAAAGTTTTACGGGGGCTACAATCAGCCCCAGCATTTT
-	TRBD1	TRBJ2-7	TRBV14	CASSQERVRGQVLYEQYF	TGTGCCAGCAGCCAAGAGCGGGTGAGGGGACAGGTACTCTACGAGCAGTACTTC
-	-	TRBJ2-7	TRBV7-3	CASSLGGTYEQYF	TGTGCCAGCAGCTTAGGCGGGACCTACGAGCAGTACTTC
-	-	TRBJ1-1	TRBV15	CATSGTGLTEAFF	TGTGCCACCAGCGGAACAGGGTTGACTGAAGCTTTCTTT
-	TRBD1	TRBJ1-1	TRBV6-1	CASSARDRNTEAFF	TGTGCCAGCAGTGCCCGGGACAGGAACACTGAAGCTTTCTTT
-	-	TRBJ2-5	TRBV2	CATSPAETQHF	TGTGCCACCTCCCCGGCGGAGACCCAGCACTTC
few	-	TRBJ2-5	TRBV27	CASAPSGTGSGTQYF	TGTGCCAGCGCGCCAAGTGGCACGGGGAGCGGGACCCAGTACTTC
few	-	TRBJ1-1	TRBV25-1	CASSDGVGEAFF	TGTGCCAGCAGTGACGGAGTAGGTGAAGCTTTCTTT